The clone carrying this TCR beta chain was recorded a few times. Its antigen is undetermined. Trimming cost V 2 bases and J 2 bases, with 13 bases left between them. The CDR3 consists of 15 residues. Germline CDR1 MGHRA, CDR2 YSYEKL. A second PCR of about 7 to 12 cycles used a sample-barcoded 5' primer and a J-beta primer mix. TCRdb re-called the 5' RACE reads through MiXCR, storing one row per CDR3 protein. This sample has about 970,000 distinct CDR3 sequences, with just over 50% found just once. This entry is derived from a study of blood T cells in healthy people across ages. General study points: Measured against age, TCR beta diversity per million T cells decreased in a roughly linear manner. What prevented conclusive comparison of naive and antigen-experienced cells was that PBMCs were unsorted. More naive CD4+ cells and higher diversity marked long-lived donors relative to aged donors.

The TCR originated in a woman aged 60-70 years in good health. The gene calls are TRBV4-1 and TRBJ2-7; D is possibly TRBD2 (5 bases). The material sequenced was blood. The CDR3 loop is CASSQLVLAPYEQYF. CDR3 bases: TGCGCCAGCAGCCAATTAGTTCTAGCTCCCTACGAGCAGTACTTC.